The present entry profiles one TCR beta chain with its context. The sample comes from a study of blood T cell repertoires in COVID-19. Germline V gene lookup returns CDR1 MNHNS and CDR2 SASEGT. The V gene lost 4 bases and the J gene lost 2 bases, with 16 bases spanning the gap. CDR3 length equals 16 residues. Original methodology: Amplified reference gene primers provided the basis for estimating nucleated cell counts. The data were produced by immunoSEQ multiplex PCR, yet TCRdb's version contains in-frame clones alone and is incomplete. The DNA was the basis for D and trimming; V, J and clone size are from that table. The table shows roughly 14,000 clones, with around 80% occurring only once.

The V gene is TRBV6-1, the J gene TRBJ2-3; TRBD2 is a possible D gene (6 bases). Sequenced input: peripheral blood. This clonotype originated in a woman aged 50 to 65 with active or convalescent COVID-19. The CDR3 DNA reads TGTGCCAGCAGTGCCCTGGGGGGAACTGACACAGATACGCAGTATTTT. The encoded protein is CASSALGGTDTDTQYF.